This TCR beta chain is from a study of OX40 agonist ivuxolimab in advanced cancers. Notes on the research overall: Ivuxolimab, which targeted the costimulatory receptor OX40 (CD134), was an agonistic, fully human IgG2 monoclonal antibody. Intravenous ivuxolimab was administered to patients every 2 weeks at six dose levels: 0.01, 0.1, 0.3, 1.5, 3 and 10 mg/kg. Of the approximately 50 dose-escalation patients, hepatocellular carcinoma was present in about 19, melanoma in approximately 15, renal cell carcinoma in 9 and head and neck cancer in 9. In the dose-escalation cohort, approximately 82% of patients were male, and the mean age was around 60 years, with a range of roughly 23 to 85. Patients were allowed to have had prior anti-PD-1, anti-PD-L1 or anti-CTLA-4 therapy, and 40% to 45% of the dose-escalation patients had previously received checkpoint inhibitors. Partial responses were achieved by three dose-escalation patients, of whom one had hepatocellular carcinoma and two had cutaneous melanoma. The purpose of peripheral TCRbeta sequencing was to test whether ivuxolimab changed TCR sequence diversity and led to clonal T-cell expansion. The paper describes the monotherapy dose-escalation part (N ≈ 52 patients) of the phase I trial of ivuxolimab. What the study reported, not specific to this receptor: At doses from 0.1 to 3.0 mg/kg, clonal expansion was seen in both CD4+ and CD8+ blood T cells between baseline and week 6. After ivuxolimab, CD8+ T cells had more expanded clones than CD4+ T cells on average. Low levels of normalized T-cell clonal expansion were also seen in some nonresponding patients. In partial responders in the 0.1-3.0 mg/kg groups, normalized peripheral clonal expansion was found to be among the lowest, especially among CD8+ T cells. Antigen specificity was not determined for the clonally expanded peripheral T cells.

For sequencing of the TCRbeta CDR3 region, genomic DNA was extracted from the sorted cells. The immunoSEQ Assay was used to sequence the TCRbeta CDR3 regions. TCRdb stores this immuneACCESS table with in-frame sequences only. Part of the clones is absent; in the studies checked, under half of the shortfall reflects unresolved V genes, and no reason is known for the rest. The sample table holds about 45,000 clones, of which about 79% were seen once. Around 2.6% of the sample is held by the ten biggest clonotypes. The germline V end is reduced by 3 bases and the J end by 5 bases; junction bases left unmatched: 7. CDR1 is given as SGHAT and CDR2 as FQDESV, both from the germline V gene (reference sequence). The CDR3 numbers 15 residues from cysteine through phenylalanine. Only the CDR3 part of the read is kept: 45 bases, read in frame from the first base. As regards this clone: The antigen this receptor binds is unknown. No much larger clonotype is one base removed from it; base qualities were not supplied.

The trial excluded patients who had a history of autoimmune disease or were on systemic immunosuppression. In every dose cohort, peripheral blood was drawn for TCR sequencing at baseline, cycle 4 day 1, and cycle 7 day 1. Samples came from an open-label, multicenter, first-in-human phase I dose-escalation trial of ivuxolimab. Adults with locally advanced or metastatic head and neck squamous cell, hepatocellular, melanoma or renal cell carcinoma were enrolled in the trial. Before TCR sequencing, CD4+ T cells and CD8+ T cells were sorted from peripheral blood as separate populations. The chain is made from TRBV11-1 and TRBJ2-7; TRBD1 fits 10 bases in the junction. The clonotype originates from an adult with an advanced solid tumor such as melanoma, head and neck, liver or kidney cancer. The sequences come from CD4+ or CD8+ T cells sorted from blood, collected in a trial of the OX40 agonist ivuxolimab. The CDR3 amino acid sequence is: CASSFQDRGLDEQYF. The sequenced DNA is TGTGCCAGCAGCTTTCAAGACAGGGGGCTGGACGAGCAGTACTTC.